This record looks at one T cell receptor (beta chain) sequence and its context. Its matching antigen is unknown. Genomic DNA provided the template from which TCR beta VDJ and CDR3 profiles were obtained. TCRdb re-derived calls from the reads in MiXCR, one entry per CDR3 protein. The table shows approximately 270,000 distinct CDR3 sequences, with about 56% occurring only once. The data are from a study of CD8+CD57+ T cells in acquired aplastic anemia. Study in general: Each DNA sample taken from sorted CD4+ and CD8+ cells came to 3 to 4 ug on average. General observations from the study: Patients and controls shared 25 to 30 CD8+ CDR3 sequences, which appeared highly expressed in patients and within their immunodominant clones. Patients and controls had CD8+ Simpson's diversity values that were not significantly distinct.

The ends were cut back, 5 bases at V and 9 bases at J, with 17 bases in the middle. CDR3 size: 15 residues. This receptor was identified in a human donor with severe aplastic anemia or a healthy control (not recorded which). The chain links TRBV12-3 or TRBV12-4 to TRBJ1-6; possible D gene TRBD1, 5 bases. Material: sorted CD4+, CD8+, or CD8+CD57+ T cells (not recorded which) from PBMCs. CDR3 loop: CASSPFGGLSSPLHF. In nucleotides, the CDR3 is TGTGCCAGCAGTCCCTTTGGGGGTCTCAGTTCACCCCTCCACTTT.